These T cell receptor beta chains were read from a single sample in a study of Ad26.COV2.S vaccination and SARS-CoV-2 variants. Method: immunoSEQ multiplex PCR; TCRdb's copy keeps in-frame clones and lacks some. The data show 100,000 or so clones, around three quarters seen once. The material was peripheral blood, obtained after recovery from COVID-19. These receptors were taken from a human donor who had recovered from COVID-19. The CDR3 runs from the conserved cysteine through the conserved F or W. Fields, in order: J gene, D gene, clone size, V gene, CDR3 protein, CDR3 DNA. A D gene is named only where the DNA matches it firmly. Size values are once, few and many counts, or a class for expanded clones, and some rows have none.

TRBJ1-1,NA,medium-sized,TRBV30,CAWSGGYNTEAFF,TGTGCCTGGAGTGGGGGCTACAACACTGAAGCTTTCTTT
TRBJ1-1,NA,NA,TRBV13,CASSLDRNTEAFF,TGTGCCAGCAGCTTAGACAGGAACACTGAAGCTTTCTTT
TRBJ2-2,NA,NA,TRBV12-3/TRBV12-4,CASRKTGTGELFF,TGTGCCAGCAGGAAAACCGGGACCGGGGAGCTGTTTTTT
TRBJ1-5,NA,NA,TRBV7-2,CASSSDGNQPQHF,TGTGCCAGCAGCTCGGACGGAAATCAGCCCCAGCATTTT
TRBJ2-1,TRBD2,NA,TRBV30,CAWSVLAGIPSNEQFF,TGTGCCTGGAGTGTTCTAGCGGGGATCCCATCTAATGAGCAGTTCTTC
TRBJ1-2,NA,NA,TRBV11-2,CASSLVRTSNPPIAF,TGTGCCAGCAGCTTAGTCCGGACGAGCAACCCCCCTATCGCCTTC
TRBJ1-5,TRBD1,NA,TRBV19,CASTDGQGSKPQHF,TGTGCCAGTACCGACGGACAGGGAAGCAAGCCCCAGCATTTT
TRBJ2-1,TRBD2,NA,TRBV4-1,CASSQGGGGGTLNEQFF,TGCGCCAGCAGCCAAGGCGGGGGCGGGGGGACCCTCAATGAGCAGTTCTTC
TRBJ2-7,TRBD2,NA,TRBV7-9,CASSSTLAGGEQYF,TGTGCCAGCAGCTCAACCCTGGCGGGGGGCGAGCAGTACTTC
TRBJ2-1,NA,once,TRBV5-1,CASSHPPAEQFF,TGCGCCAGCAGCCATCCTCCAGCGGAGCAGTTCTTC
TRBJ2-3,TRBD2,NA,TRBV9,CASSAGTSGGSYTDTQYF,TGTGCCAGCAGCGCCGGGACTAGCGGGGGGTCTTACACAGATACGCAGTATTTT
TRBJ2-7,NA,NA,TRBV18,CASSPRAASSYEQYF,TGTGCCAGCTCACCACGGGCGGCATCCTCCTACGAGCAGTACTTC
TRBJ2-7,NA,NA,TRBV6-5,CASRGLDEQYF,TGTGCCAGCAGGGGGCTCGACGAGCAGTACTTC
TRBJ2-7,NA,NA,TRBV30,CAWSVQGGFDEQYF,TGTGCCTGGAGTGTTCAGGGGGGTTTCGACGAGCAGTACTTC
TRBJ1-2,NA,NA,TRBV6-5,CASSYSGEGLYGYTF,TGTGCCAGCAGTTACTCCGGAGAGGGATTATATGGCTACACCTTC
TRBJ1-2,NA,few,TRBV20-1,CSASWQNYGYTF,TGCAGTGCTAGTTGGCAGAACTATGGCTACACCTTC
TRBJ2-5,TRBD1,once,TRBV20-1,CSASVTGPETQYF,TGCAGTGCTAGTGTGACAGGGCCAGAGACCCAGTACTTC
TRBJ2-5,TRBD2,NA,TRBV9,CASSLGTSGGQGGQETQYF,TGTGCCAGCAGCCTAGGGACTAGCGGGGGGCAGGGGGGACAAGAGACCCAGTACTTC
TRBJ2-3,NA,NA,TRBV20-1,CSARDQHTQYF,TGCAGTGCTAGAGATCAGCATACGCAGTATTTT
TRBJ2-1,TRBD1,NA,TRBV3-1/TRBV3-2,CASSRAPGQGYEQFF,TGTGCCAGCAGCCGGGCCCCGGGACAGGGATATGAGCAGTTCTTC
TRBJ1-2,TRBD1,NA,TRBV30,CAWSVQGQYGYTF,TGTGCCTGGAGTGTACAGGGACAGTATGGCTACACCTTC
TRBJ1-1,NA,few,TRBV5-4,CASRSMDYNTEAFF,TGTGCCAGCAGGTCAATGGATTACAACACTGAAGCTTTCTTT
TRBJ2-3,NA,NA,TRBV6-2/TRBV6-3,CASGSSRGATDTQYF,TGTGCCAGCGGTTCCTCGAGGGGGGCCACAGATACGCAGTATTTT
TRBJ2-3,NA,NA,TRBV5-1,CASSFALRQTDTQYF,TGCGCCAGCAGCTTTGCTTTGCGTCAAACAGATACGCAGTATTTT
TRBJ2-3,NA,few,TRBV9,CASSPLGDTQYF,TGTGCCAGCAGCCCCTTGGGGGATACGCAGTATTTT
TRBJ1-1,NA,few,TRBV28,CASSYPGERGEAFF,TGTGCCAGCAGTTACCCAGGGGAACGCGGGGAAGCTTTCTTT
TRBJ1-6,TRBD1,NA,TRBV10-3,CAISERTGDSPLHF,TGTGCCATCAGTGAAAGGACAGGCGATTCACCCCTCCACTTT
TRBJ2-5,TRBD1,few,TRBV9,CASSVRGQTQETQYF,TGTGCCAGCAGCGTTCGGGGACAGACTCAAGAGACCCAGTACTTC
TRBJ2-3,NA,NA,TRBV25-1,CASSDLSRGTDTQYF,TGTGCCAGCAGTGATCTTTCTAGGGGAACAGATACGCAGTATTTT
TRBJ2-3,NA,NA,TRBV5-1,CASSWTRDPYTDTQYF,TGCGCCAGCAGCTGGACCCGGGACCCATACACAGATACGCAGTATTTT
TRBJ2-7,NA,few,TRBV11-3,CASSFGADEQYF,TGTGCCAGCAGCTTTGGGGCCGACGAGCAGTACTTC
TRBJ2-5,NA,few,TRBV12-3/TRBV12-4,CASSEGGPRTQYF,TGTGCCAGCAGTGAAGGGGGGCCCAGGACCCAGTACTTC
TRBJ1-2,NA,NA,TRBV3-1/TRBV3-2,CASSQAGDIGYGYTF,TGTGCCAGCAGCCAAGCAGGGGACATAGGCTATGGCTACACCTTC
TRBJ1-6,TRBD1,NA,TRBV2,CATLKDRGLNSPLHF,TGTGCCACCCTTAAGGACAGGGGCCTTAATTCACCCCTCCACTTT
TRBJ2-3,NA,NA,TRBV7-3,CASSTQGGGLPRDTQYF,TGTGCCAGCAGCACCCAGGGGGGGGGACTACCTCGGGATACGCAGTATTTT
TRBJ1-4,NA,NA,TRBV6-5,CASIRDLNEKLFF,TGTGCCAGCATCCGGGACCTCAATGAAAAACTGTTTTTT
TRBJ1-6,TRBD1,NA,TRBV6-4,CASSETGLGSPLHF,TGTGCCAGCAGTGAGACAGGGCTGGGTTCACCCCTCCACTTT
TRBJ1-3,NA,NA,TRBV6-2/TRBV6-3,CASSSNEFSGNTIYF,TGTGCCAGCAGTTCGAACGAGTTCTCTGGAAACACCATATATTTT
TRBJ1-2,NA,NA,TRBV18,CASSLRQRLYGYTF,TGTGCCAGCTCACTCCGACAGAGACTCTATGGCTACACCTTC
TRBJ2-7,TRBD1,NA,TRBV7-9,CASSTPQETGINEQYF,TGTGCCAGCAGCACACCTCAAGAGACAGGGATCAACGAGCAGTACTTC
TRBJ1-1,TRBD1,NA,TRBV3-1/TRBV3-2,CASSLRTGGGTEAFF,TGTGCCAGCAGCCTAAGGACAGGGGGTGGGACTGAAGCTTTCTTT
TRBJ2-7,TRBD1,NA,TRBV9,CASSADRAGYEQYF,TGTGCCAGCAGTGCCGACAGGGCGGGCTACGAGCAGTACTTC
TRBJ2-3,NA,NA,TRBV5-1,CASSLGDTQYF,TGCGCCAGCAGCCTCGGGGATACGCAGTATTTT
TRBJ1-1,NA,NA,TRBV18,CASSPGHLNTEAFF,TGTGCCAGCTCACCAGGACACCTTAACACTGAAGCTTTCTTT
TRBJ2-3,TRBD2,once,TRBV6-5,CAGSGPSTDTQYF,TGTGCCGGTAGCGGGCCAAGCACAGATACGCAGTATTTT
TRBJ1-2,NA,NA,TRBV28,CASSLGGYGYGYTF,TGTGCCAGCAGTTTAGGGGGTTATGGCTATGGCTACACCTTC
TRBJ1-4,TRBD1,NA,TRBV6-5,CASAPGQGDEKLFF,TGTGCCAGCGCTCCGGGACAGGGCGATGAAAAACTGTTTTTT
TRBJ1-2,NA,NA,TRBV5-6,CASSLAAGVDYGYTF,TGTGCCAGCAGCTTGGCGGCGGGGGTGGACTATGGCTACACCTTC
TRBJ1-5,NA,NA,TRBV6-5,CASSQTGAHQPQHF,TGTGCCTCTTCACAAACGGGGGCCCATCAGCCCCAGCATTTT
TRBJ1-6,TRBD1,NA,TRBV19,CASNEGDRYSPLHF,TGTGCCAGTAACGAGGGGGACAGATATTCACCCCTCCACTTT
TRBJ1-1,NA,NA,TRBV13,CASSLTGGLTEAFF,TGTGCCAGCAGCTTAACGGGCGGATTAACTGAAGCTTTCTTT
TRBJ2-1,NA,NA,TRBV7-2,CASSLGPTTYNEQFF,TGTGCCAGCAGCTTAGGACCTACTACATACAATGAGCAGTTCTTC
TRBJ1-4,NA,NA,TRBV3-1/TRBV3-2,CASSPQGLANEKLFF,TGTGCCAGCAGCCCTCAGGGTCTTGCTAATGAAAAACTGTTTTTT
TRBJ2-1,NA,NA,TRBV24-1,CATSQAGVIYNEQFF,TGTGCCACGAGTCAGGCAGGGGTGATCTACAATGAGCAGTTCTTC